The clone carrying this T cell receptor beta chain was counted a few times. Its cognate antigen is unknown. The sample belongs to a study of T-cell reconstitution after alpha-beta-depleted transplantation in children. General study points: After transplant, at about two months, alpha-beta T cells were reportedly derived from several hundred expanded graft clones. Surviving recipient T cells and thymic progenitors accounted for the high day-60 TCRbeta diversity observed in some patients. Newly produced T cells mostly accounted for T-cell counts and diversity one year post-transplant.

Looked up from germline, CDR1 is SNHLY and CDR2 is FYNNEI. The CDR3 loop spans 17 amino acids. After removal of 6 bases from V and 5 bases from J, the junction contained 11 bases not matched to a gene. Unique molecular identifiers were used to barcode this TCRbeta library. MiXCR, applied by TCRdb to the PCR reads, yields one record per CDR3 protein. The table has some 290,000 distinct CDR3 sequences, over 20% seen once. The source of this sequence is a male patient under 18 who had a stem cell transplant for acute lymphoblastic leukemia, so the T cells may come from the graft donor. The chain recombines TRBV2 with TRBJ2-2; 11 nucleotides agree with TRBD2. Sample: PBMCs, mostly from graft donor cells, taken 180 days after TCRalphabeta/CD19-depleted stem cell transplant. The CDR3 sequence is CASSDLGSGRATGELFF. CDR3 sequence (DNA): TGTGCCAGCAGCGATCTGGGTAGCGGGAGGGCGACCGGGGAGCTGTTTTTT.